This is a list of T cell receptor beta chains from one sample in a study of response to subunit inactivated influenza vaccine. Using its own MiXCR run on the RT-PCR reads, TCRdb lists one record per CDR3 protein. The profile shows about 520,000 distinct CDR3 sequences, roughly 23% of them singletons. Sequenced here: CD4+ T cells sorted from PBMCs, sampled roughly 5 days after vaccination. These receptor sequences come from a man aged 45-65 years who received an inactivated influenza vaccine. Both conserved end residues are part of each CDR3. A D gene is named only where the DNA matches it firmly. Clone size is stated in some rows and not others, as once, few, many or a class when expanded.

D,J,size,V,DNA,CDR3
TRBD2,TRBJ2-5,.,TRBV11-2,TGTGCCAGCAGCTTATCAAGGGGGGTTAGCGGGAGAAGGGAGACCCAGTACTTC,CASSLSRGVSGRRETQYF
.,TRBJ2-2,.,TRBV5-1,TGCGCCAGCAGCTTGGCAACAGGCCCAACCGGGGAGCTGTTTTTT,CASSLATGPTGELFF
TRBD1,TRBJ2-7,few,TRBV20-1,TGCAGTGCTGAACTTACAGGGGAGAGGTGGCAGTACTTC,CSAELTGERWQYF
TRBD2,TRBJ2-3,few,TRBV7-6,TGTGCCAGCACTCCGATCGGCGGGAGTATCTCAGATACGCAGTATTTT,CASTPIGGSISDTQYF
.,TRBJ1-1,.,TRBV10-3,TGTGCCATCAGGGACAACGAATTAGGCACTGAAGCTTTCTTT,CAIRDNELGTEAFF
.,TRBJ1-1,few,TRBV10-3,TGTGCCATCAGTGCGGGGGAGGACACTGAAGCTTTCTTT,CAISAGEDTEAFF
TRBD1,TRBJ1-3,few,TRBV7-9,TGTGCCAGCAGCTCATGGGACAGCAAATCTGGAAACACCATATATTTT,CASSSWDSKSGNTIYF
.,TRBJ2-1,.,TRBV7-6,TGTGCCAGCAGCCCCCTAGGCCAGCCCCTCTACAATGAGCAGTTCTTC,CASSPLGQPLYNEQFF
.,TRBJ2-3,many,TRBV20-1,TGCAGTAAAATGCGAGGGGGTAGGACGCAGTATTTT,CSKMRGGRTQYF
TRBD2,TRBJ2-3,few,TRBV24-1,TGTGCCACCAGTGGCCTTCGGGGGACTAGCGGGTCAAGCACAGATACGCAGTATTTT,CATSGLRGTSGSSTDTQYF
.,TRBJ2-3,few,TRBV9,TGTGCCAGCAGCGTAATGGGGGGCACGCAGTATTTT,CASSVMGGTQYF
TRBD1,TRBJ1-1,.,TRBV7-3,TGTGCCAGCAGCTCACAGGGGAAAAGGCACACTGAAGCTTTCTTT,CASSSQGKRHTEAFF
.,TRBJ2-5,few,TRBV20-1,TGCAGTGCTCGGACCGTAGGCGGAGAGACCCAGTACTTC,CSARTVGGETQYF
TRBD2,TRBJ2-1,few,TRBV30,TGTGCCAGGACTAGCGGGAGTGTTGAGCAGTTCTTC,CARTSGSVEQFF
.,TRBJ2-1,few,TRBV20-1,TGCAGTGCTAGAGAATCCTCCTACAATGAGCAGTTCTTC,CSARESSYNEQFF
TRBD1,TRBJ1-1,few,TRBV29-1,TGCAGCGCCGAGACAGGGGGGGTGAACACTGAAGCTTTCTTT,CSAETGGVNTEAFF
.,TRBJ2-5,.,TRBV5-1,TGCGCCAGCAGCTTGCTTCCAGGGGAAGAGACCCAGTACTTC,CASSLLPGEETQYF
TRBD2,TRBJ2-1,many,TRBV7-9,TGTGCCAGCAGCCCCGGGACTAGCGGGAGAGGTAATGAGCAGTTCTTC,CASSPGTSGRGNEQFF
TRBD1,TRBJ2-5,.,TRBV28,TGTGCCAGCACCGAGGACAGGGGTATTTTCGAGACCCAGTACTTC,CASTEDRGIFETQYF
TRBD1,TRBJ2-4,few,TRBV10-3,TGTGCCATCAGTGGGGGAACAGGGGGAAACATTCAGTACTTC,CAISGGTGGNIQYF
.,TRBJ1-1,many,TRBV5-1,TGCGCCAGCAGCTTCGCCCAGCTGGGGGCCTACACTGAAGCTTTCTTT,CASSFAQLGAYTEAFF
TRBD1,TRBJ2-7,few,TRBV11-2,TGTGCCAGCAGCGCATCCGGGACAGGGGATCCCTACGAGCAGTACTTC,CASSASGTGDPYEQYF
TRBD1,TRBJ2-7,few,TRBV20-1,TGCAGTGCTAGGTACAGGGGACAGACTAACGAGCAGTACTTC,CSARYRGQTNEQYF
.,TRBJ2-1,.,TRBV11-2,TGTGCCAGCAGCTTGTTAATGGGACCCTACAATGAGCAGTTCTTC,CASSLLMGPYNEQFF
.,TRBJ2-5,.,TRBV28,TGTGCCAGCAGGGACTTGTTGGAGACCCAGTACTTC,CASRDLLETQYF
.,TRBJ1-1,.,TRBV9,TGTGCCAGCAGCGTTCAAGACGGCCAGAGAGGAGCTTTCTTT,CASSVQDGQRGAFF
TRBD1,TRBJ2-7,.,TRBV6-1,TGTGCCAGCAGTGGAAGACAGGGCCACGAGCAGTACTTC,CASSGRQGHEQYF
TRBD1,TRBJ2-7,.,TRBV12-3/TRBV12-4,TGTGCCAGCAGCTCCATTCTTGAACAGGGGAACTACGAGCAGTACTTC,CASSSILEQGNYEQYF
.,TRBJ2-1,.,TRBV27,TGTGCCAGCAGTGTCGGAGCCCCTCACTACAATGAGCAGTTCTTC,CASSVGAPHYNEQFF
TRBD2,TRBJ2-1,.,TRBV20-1,TGCAGTGCTAGAGTCTTAAATAGCGGGGCGAGCTCCTACAATGAGCAGTTCTTC,CSARVLNSGASSYNEQFF
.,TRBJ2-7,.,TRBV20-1,TGCAGTGGCATTCGCTACGAGCAGTACTTC,CSGIRYEQYF
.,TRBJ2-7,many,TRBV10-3,TGTGCCATCAGCCCGCAGGGTTCCCACGAGCAGTACTTC,CAISPQGSHEQYF
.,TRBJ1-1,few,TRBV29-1,TGCAGCGTTGGCGGAAACATGAACACTGAAGCTTTCTTT,CSVGGNMNTEAFF
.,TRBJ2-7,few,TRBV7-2,TGTGCCAGCAGCCCCACTTTTGGGGAGCAGTACTTC,CASSPTFGEQYF
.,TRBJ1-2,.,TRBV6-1,TGTGCCAGCAGTAAACCCCCGGGTCGATTCTATGGCTACACCTTC,CASSKPPGRFYGYTF
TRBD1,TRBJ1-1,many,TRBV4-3,TGCGCCAGCAGCCAAGATGGAGGACAGGGGGACACTGAAGCTTTCTTT,CASSQDGGQGDTEAFF
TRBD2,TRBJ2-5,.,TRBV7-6,TGTGCCAGCAGCTTAGAACAGGCACTAGCGGGAGGTCGGGAGACCCAGTACTTC,CASSLEQALAGGRETQYF
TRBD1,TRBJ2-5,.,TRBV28,TGTGCCAGCAGTTCCGGACAGGGACCAAGAGAGACCCAGTACTTC,CASSSGQGPRETQYF
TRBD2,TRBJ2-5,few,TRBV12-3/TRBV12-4,TGTGCCAGCAGTCTAGCGGGGGTGGCCCAGTACTTC,CASSLAGVAQYF
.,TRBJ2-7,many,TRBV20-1,TGCAGTGCCTTACGCGGCGAGCAGTACTTC,CSALRGEQYF
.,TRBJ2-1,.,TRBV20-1,TGCAGTGCTACGACCCTAAACGCGAACAATGAGCAGTTCTTC,CSATTLNANNEQFF
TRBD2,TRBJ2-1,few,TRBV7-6,TGTGCCAGCAGCTTTAGCGGGGGGGCTACCAATGAGCAGTTCTTC,CASSFSGGATNEQFF
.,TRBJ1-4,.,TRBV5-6,TGTGCCAGCAGGAAGGGGGCTAATGAAAAACTGTTTTTT,CASRKGANEKLFF
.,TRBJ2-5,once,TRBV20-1,TGCAGTGCTAGAGATGTCCGGGGTCAAGAGACCCAGTACTTC,CSARDVRGQETQYF
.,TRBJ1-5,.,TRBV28,TGTGCCAGCAGTCCCCCCGGGAATCAGCCCCAGCATTTT,CASSPPGNQPQHF
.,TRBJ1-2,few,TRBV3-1,TGTGCCAGCAGCCCCTCCGGGGACACCGGTCCCTATGGCTACACCTTC,CASSPSGDTGPYGYTF
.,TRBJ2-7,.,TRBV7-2,TGTGCCAGCAGCTTAGCTGTTGGGGCCGAGCAGTACTTC,CASSLAVGAEQYF
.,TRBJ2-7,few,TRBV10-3,TGTGCCATCAGTGACGGGGGCTCCTACGAGCAGTACTTC,CAISDGGSYEQYF
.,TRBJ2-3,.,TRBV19,TGTGCCAGTAGTCAACAGGGATGGGGCACAGATACGCAGTATTTT,CASSQQGWGTDTQYF
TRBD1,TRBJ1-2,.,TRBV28,TGTGCCAGCAGCCGTTCAGGGGGACGTTTCTATGGCTACACCTTC,CASSRSGGRFYGYTF
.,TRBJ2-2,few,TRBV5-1,TGCGCCAGCAGCCAGCTCGGAATCGGGACCGGGGAGCTGTTTTTT,CASSQLGIGTGELFF
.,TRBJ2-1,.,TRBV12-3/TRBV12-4,TGTGCCAGCAGTAGGGGCTCACTCAGGGAGCAGTTCTTC,CASSRGSLREQFF
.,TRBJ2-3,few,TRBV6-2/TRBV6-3,TGTGCCAGCAGTTCTTTCGACAGGACCATGCGCCAAGCAGATACGCAGTATTTT,CASSSFDRTMRQADTQYF
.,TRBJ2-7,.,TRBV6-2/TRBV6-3,TGTGCCAGCAGTTACTCTTTCAGGGCCAACTACGAGCAGTACTTC,CASSYSFRANYEQYF